This T cell receptor beta chain was observed in a study of blood T cell repertoires in COVID-19. V shed 2 bases, J shed 0 bases, and the junction held 3 bases outside the gene matches. The length of the CDR3 is 15 residues. CDR1 and CDR2 (germline): MNHNS, SASEGT. TCRdb's table, derived via immunoSEQ multiplex PCR, lists solely in-frame clones and lacks some. The sample has fewer than 350,000 clones; roughly 86% are singletons. The genes are TRBV6-1 and TRBJ1-2; TRBD1 matches at 7 bases. The receptor was isolated from a man aged 40-49 years with active or convalescent COVID-19. Material: peripheral blood. CDR3 amino acids: CASSERDRANYGYTF. The CDR3 coding sequence is TGTGCCAGCAGTGAAAGGGACAGAGCTAACTATGGCTACACCTTC.